One and the same sample provided the 23 T cell receptor beta chains below, sequenced in a study of cytomegalovirus exposure and HLA in healthy donors. PCR used 60 Vbeta primers and 13 Jbeta primers. Using immunoSEQ multiplex PCR, the repertoire was profiled, and TCRdb retains in-frame clones only, with some absent. Among 110,000 to 150,000 clones, more than 80% were seen once, and the ten largest hold more than 3.5%. Material for sequencing was PBMCs. The origin of the receptors is a woman aged 40 to 50 in good health and CMV-seropositive.

This chain joins TRBV29-1 and TRBJ2-1; the D gene is possibly TRBD2 (6 bases). V lost 1 base to trimming and J lost 0 bases, with 13 bases between them. This CDR3 is built from 16 residues. Looked up from germline, CDR1 is SQVTM and CDR2 is ANQGSEA. The CDR3 DNA sequence: TGCAGCGTTGAAGGTCTAGCGTTGAGCTCCTACAATGAGCAGTTCTTC. Translation: CSVEGLALSSYNEQFF.

This rearrangement joins TRBV5-6 to TRBJ2-2, with unresolved D. The germline V and J ends were trimmed by 0 bases and 1 base, with 7 bases remaining between them. CDR1 and CDR2 from the germline V gene are SGHDT and YYEEEE. This CDR3 is 15 amino acids long. The CDR3: CASSLGRLNTGELFF. CDR3 sequence (DNA): TGTGCCAGCAGCTTGGGCAGGTTGAACACCGGGGAGCTGTTTTTT.

In DNA form, the CDR3 reads TGTGCCAGCAGCGTAGATCCAGCGACTTTCTATGGCTACACCTTC. The encoded protein is CASSVDPATFYGYTF. The chain combines TRBV9 with TRBJ1-2; D not resolved. V lost 0 bases and J 4 bases, leaving 13 bases between the germline ends. The CDR3 spans 15 residues. Germline lookup yields CDR1 SGDLS and CDR2 YYNGEE. Complete variable domain (other parts from reference TRBV9 and TRBJ1-2): DSGVTQTPKHLITATGQRVTLRCSPRSGDLSVYWYQQSLDQGLQFLIQYYNGEERAKGNILERFSAQQFPDLHSELNLSSLELGDSALYFCASSVDPATFYGYTFGSGTRLTVV.

V and J are TRBV6-1 and TRBJ1-5, with TRBD1 as a possible D gene (6 bases). The length of the CDR3 is 14 residues. Germline loops: CDR1 MNHNS, CDR2 SASEGT. V shed 3 bases and J shed 7 bases, with 13 bases lying between them. CDR3 amino acids: CASSEVDRSQPQHF. For the CDR3, the DNA is TGTGCCAGCAGTGAGGTAGACAGGTCGCAGCCCCAGCATTTT.

The rearrangement links TRBV2 to TRBJ1-1; the match to TRBD1 covers 10 bases. CDR3 size: 14 residues. CDR1 SNHLY and CDR2 FYNNEI come from the germline V gene. J was trimmed by 5 bases and V by 6 bases; bases with no gene match: 6. CDR3 nucleotides: TGTGCCAGCAGCCTCGGACAGGGGGGAACTGAAGCTTTCTTT. This encodes CASSLGQGGTEAFF.

This chain uses TRBV9 with TRBJ2-1; 10 bases match TRBD1. With V trimmed by 3 bases and J by 6 bases, 6 bases remained unmatched. CDR1 is SGDLS, CDR2 YYNGEE, per germline. There are 15 residues in the CDR3. The CDR3 DNA is TGTGCCAGCAGCGCCCGGGACAGGGGTCGCAATGAGCAGTTCTTC. Translation gives CASSARDRGRNEQFF.

The V call is TRBV5-4, the J call TRBJ2-1; 8 nucleotides match TRBD2. CDR1 and CDR2 (germline): SGHNT, YYREEE (reference sequence). V was clipped by 2 bases and J by 5 bases; unmatched bases: 6. This CDR3 has 15 amino acids. Here the CDR3 reads CASSFGLAENNEQFF. The CDR3 DNA sequence: TGTGCCAGCAGCTTTGGACTAGCCGAGAACAATGAGCAGTTCTTC. The full variable domain, rest sourced from reference TRBV5-4 and TRBJ2-1, is ETGVTQSPTHLIKTRGQQVTLRCSSQSGHNTVSWYQQALGQGPQFIFQYYREEENGRGNFPPRFSGLQFPNYSSELNVNALELDDSALYLCASSFGLAENNEQFFGPGTRLTVL.

The chain links TRBV5-4 to TRBJ2-3; 8 bases map to TRBD2. J lost 5 bases, V lost 4 bases, and 9 bases had no gene match. Germline V CDR1 and CDR2: SGHNT, YYREEE (reference sequence). The CDR3 sequence is 15 residues long. The chain's CDR3 is CASSPSGSGGDTQYF. The DNA of the CDR3 is TGTGCCAGCAGCCCCAGCGGGAGTGGTGGAGATACGCAGTATTTT.

The CDR3 loop is CASSYRGYGYTF. The DNA for the CDR3 is TGTGCCAGCAGCTACAGGGGCTATGGCTACACCTTC. V usage is TRBV11-2 and J usage is TRBJ1-2; 7 bases align to TRBD1. V dropped 4 bases and J dropped 4; count of bases not matched to a gene: 0. The CDR3 extends over 12 amino acids. Germline CDR1 is SGHAT and CDR2 is FQNNGV.

The chain links TRBV6-5 to TRBJ2-4; possibly TRBD2 for D (7 bases). CDR1 is MNHEY, CDR2 SVGAGI, per germline. The CDR3 extends over 15 amino acids. V gave up 8 bases and J gave up 2 bases, with 16 bases separating them. CDR3 in DNA: TGTGCCAGCGCCAGACGGGGGGCGACCAAAAACATTCAGTACTTC. Amino acid sequence: CASARRGATKNIQYF.

This chain uses TRBV30 with TRBJ1-4; 10 nucleotides align to TRBD1. The CDR3 is 15 residues long. Trimming took 1 base from V and 7 from J; bases not matched to a gene: 6. Germline CDR1 and CDR2: GTSNPN and SVGIG (reference sequence). In DNA, the CDR3 is TGTGCCTGGAGTGCATGGGACAGGGGAACTGAAAAACTGTTTTTT. It translates to CAWSAWDRGTEKLFF.

The chain links TRBV7-2 to TRBJ2-3; 9 bases map to TRBD2. Trimming at V came to 3 bases and at J to 6 bases, leaving 10 bases not matched to a gene. Germline CDR1 and CDR2: SGHTA and FQGNSA. The CDR3 totals 16 residues. The CDR3 protein is CASSFLSSGVSDTQYF. The CDR3 DNA follows: TGTGCCAGCAGCTTCCTATCTAGCGGGGTCTCCGATACGCAGTATTTT.

This clone has more than one count but fewer than ten. The J gene is TRBJ2-3, the V gene TRBV19; 12 bases agree with TRBD2. Germline assignment: CDR1 LNHDA and CDR2 SQIVND (reference sequence). After removal of 9 bases from V and 6 bases from J, the junction contained 10 bases not matched to a gene. This CDR3 contains 15 residues. The CDR3 here is CASSLAGGFADTQYF. CDR3 nucleotides: TGTGCCAGCAGTCTAGCGGGAGGGTTTGCCGATACGCAGTATTTT.

The chain combines TRBV9 with TRBJ1-2; tentatively, D is TRBD1 (5 bases). Germline-derived CDR1 and CDR2 are SGDLS and YYNGEE. CDR3 length equals 12 residues. V shed 0 bases and J shed 6 bases, with 6 bases lying between them. In DNA, the CDR3 is TGTGCCAGCAGCGTAGCAGGGAATGGCTACACCTTC. Protein sequence: CASSVAGNGYTF.

The rearrangement joins TRBV14 to TRBJ2-1; tentatively, D is TRBD1 (6 bases). The ends were cut back, 1 base at V and 0 bases at J, with 7 bases in the middle. CDR3 size: 15 residues. CDR1 is SGHDN and CDR2 is FVKESK in the germline V gene. CDR3 protein: CASSQVGGSYNEQFF. In DNA form, the CDR3 reads TGTGCCAGCAGCCAAGTAGGGGGCTCCTACAATGAGCAGTTCTTC.

The DNA of the CDR3 is TGTGCCAGCAGCGTAGCTACAAATAGGGGTGAGACCCAGTACTTC. Its translation is CASSVATNRGETQYF. The gene calls are TRBV9 and TRBJ2-5; a possible D gene is TRBD1 (5 bases). CDR1 SGDLS and CDR2 YYNGEE come from the germline V gene. This CDR3 contains 15 residues. Trimming took off 0 bases at V and 5 bases at J, with 14 bases between the two ends.

This clone came up a few times. This sequence joins TRBV6-6 and TRBJ2-7; 13 bases are a match to TRBD2. Germline lookup yields CDR1 MNHNY and CDR2 SVGAGI (reference sequence). Losses at the gene ends were 4 bases for V and 6 bases for J; bases not matched to a gene: 9. The CDR3 has 16 amino acids. The CDR3 loop is CASSSPTSGRPVEQYF. CDR3 nucleotide sequence: TGTGCCAGCAGTTCCCCGACTAGCGGGAGGCCGGTCGAGCAGTACTTC.

This sequence joins TRBV27 and TRBJ2-2; D is unresolved. CDR1 and CDR2 from the germline V gene are MNHEY and SMNVEV (reference sequence). The CDR3 extends over 15 amino acids. Trimming removed 2 bases from V and 6 bases from J, with 13 bases in between. The CDR3 here is CASSLRFSRAGELFF. In DNA, the CDR3 is TGTGCCAGCAGTTTACGCTTTAGCAGAGCCGGGGAGCTGTTTTTT.

V gene TRBV6-1 combines with J gene TRBJ1-4; a weak D match, TRBD1 (6 bases). Trimming stripped 6 bases from V and 6 bases from J, with 17 bases between. The CDR3 runs 15 residues. Germline CDR1 MNHNS, CDR2 SASEGT. CDR3 loop: CASRARRNRDEKLFF. CDR3 sequence (DNA): TGTGCCAGCAGAGCCCGACGAAACAGGGATGAAAAACTGTTTTTT.

The chain uses TRBV19 and TRBJ1-4; no reliable D call. V gave up 4 bases and J gave up 1 base, with 13 bases separating them. This CDR3 contains 16 residues. Germline V gene sequence: CDR1 LNHDA, CDR2 SQIVND (reference sequence). The CDR3 here is CASSTSPPGTNEKLFF. In DNA, the CDR3 is TGTGCCAGTAGTACGTCTCCTCCGGGAACTAATGAAAAACTGTTTTTT.

The CDR3 bases are TGTGCCAGCAGCCCGGGACTAGCGGAGAACACCGGGGAGCTGTTTTTT. Translated, it gives CASSPGLAENTGELFF. The J gene is TRBJ2-2, the V gene TRBV28, with 11 bases identical to TRBD2. From germline, CDR1 is MDHEN and CDR2 SYDVKM. This CDR3 contains 16 residues. The V segment lost 6 bases and the J segment 1 base; nucleotides outside the gene matches: 4.

V gene TRBV18 combines with J gene TRBJ1-3, with D possibly TRBD1 on 5 matching bases. This CDR3 is built from 15 residues. Trimming removed 3 bases from V and 0 bases from J, with 9 bases in between. CDR1 and CDR2 (germline): KGHSH, LQKENI. The DNA for the CDR3 is TGTGCCAGCTCACCGACAGAGAACTCTGGAAACACCATATATTTT. As protein: CASSPTENSGNTIYF.

This clone came up a few times. The DNA for the CDR3 is TGCGCCCGCTTTGAGGAGACAGGGTCTATCAGTAGTTCACCCCTCCACTTT. This sequence encodes CARFEETGSISSSPLHF. This sequence joins TRBV10-1 and TRBJ1-6, with 7 bases that match TRBD1. The CDR3 is 17 residues long. The ends lost 11 bases at V and 9 bases at J; junction bases unmatched: 22. The germline V gene encodes CDR1 WNHNN and CDR2 SYGVQD (reference sequence).